One sample yielded the 32 T cell receptor beta chains listed below, sequenced in a study of PD-1 blockade in classical Hodgkin lymphoma. Sequenced by immunoSEQ multiplex PCR; TCRdb stores in-frame clones only, minus some. This sample carries approximately 25,000 clones, about 80% of them seen once, and the ten largest clones take approximately 2.6%. Every one of the patients relapsed after autologous stem cell transplantation (brentuximab vedotin exposure was variable). Magnetic depletion of unwanted cells isolated CD4+ T cells from thawed PBMCs. Sequenced material: CD4+ T cells from blood, taken at baseline. Receptors originate from a human donor with classical Hodgkin lymphoma.

The chain uses TRBV18 and TRBJ1-1, with D perhaps TRBD1 (5 bases). CDR3 length: 13 amino acids. Trimming stripped 5 bases from V and 4 bases from J, with 11 bases between. The germline gives CDR1 KGHSH, CDR2 LQKENI. The CDR3 DNA reads as TGTGCCAGCTCATCGGGACTTTCCACTGAAGCTTTCTTT. Its translation: CASSSGLSTEAFF.

The rearrangement uses TRBV11-3 and TRBJ1-4, with 9 bases matching TRBD1. The germline V gene encodes CDR1 SGHNT and CDR2 YENEEA. The CDR3 contains 16 residues. J lost 3 bases, V lost 5 bases, and 7 bases had no gene match. CDR3 amino acids: CASSTNRGHSNEKLFF. Here the CDR3 DNA reads TGTGCCAGCAGCACTAACAGGGGGCACTCTAATGAAAAACTGTTTTTT.

This clone has only a few counts. The gene calls are TRBV11-3 and TRBJ1-1; D remains unclear. Germline V gene data show CDR1 as SGHNT and CDR2 as YENEEA. This CDR3 region has 12 residues. Trimming removed 7 bases at V and 1 base at J, with 7 bases between. CDR3: CASNRPNTEAFF. CDR3 nucleotides: TGTGCCAGCAACAGACCGAACACTGAAGCTTTCTTT.

The table lists this clone with a count of one. The rearrangement uses TRBV9 and TRBJ1-1, with no clear D. From germline, CDR1 is SGDLS and CDR2 YYNGEE. This CDR3 is 13 amino acids long. Trimming pared 4 bases from V and 1 base from J, leaving 8 bases between. The chain's CDR3 is CASSTNSNTEAFF. CDR3 DNA sequence: TGTGCCAGCAGCACTAACTCGAACACTGAAGCTTTCTTT.

The V gene is TRBV5-6, the J gene TRBJ1-3, with no clear D. The V gene lost 2 bases and the J gene lost 3 bases, with 6 bases spanning the gap. CDR1 and CDR2 (germline): SGHDT, YYEEEE. The CDR3 is 13 amino acids. CDR3 nucleotide sequence: TGTGCCAGCAGCTTTGGCTTTGGAAACACCATATATTTT. Amino acids: CASSFGFGNTIYF.

This chain's CDR3 is CASSPQGYEQYF. The CDR3 DNA sequence: TGTGCCAGCAGCCCTCAGGGGTACGAGCAGTACTTC. This chain joins TRBV11-2 and TRBJ2-7, with D tentatively TRBD1 (6 bases). Trimming took off 5 bases at V and 4 bases at J, with 9 bases between the two ends. The CDR3 has 12 amino acids. The V gene's germline CDR1 is SGHAT and CDR2 FQNNGV.

J is TRBJ2-2 and V is TRBV5-8; no definite D call. This CDR3 region has 12 residues. Germline CDR1 is SGHTS and CDR2 is YDEGEE. Trimming removed 6 bases at V and 5 bases at J, with 8 bases between. CDR3: CASKDRTGELFF. The CDR3 DNA is TGTGCCAGCAAGGATCGAACCGGGGAGCTGTTTTTT.

The chain has TRBV14 and TRBJ1-2; TRBD1 aligns across 7 bases. The CDR3 consists of 15 residues. V shed 1 base, J shed 4 bases, and the junction held 6 bases outside the gene matches. CDR1 is SGHDN, CDR2 FVKESK, per germline. CDR3 coding DNA: TGTGCCAGCAGCCAAGCTCCCGGACAGGCCTATGGCTACACCTTC. Encoded protein: CASSQAPGQAYGYTF.

A word on this clone: Other nucleotide sequences from this sample produce the same CDR3. This chain uses TRBV30 with TRBJ1-5; D ambiguous. V lost 0 bases, J lost 6 bases, and 6 bases lay in between. Germline values: CDR1 GTSNPN, CDR2 SVGIG (reference sequence). The CDR3 extends over 12 amino acids. The chain's CDR3 is CAWSVRGQPQHF. As DNA, the CDR3 is TGTGCCTGGAGTGTACGAGGTCAGCCCCAGCATTTT. The entire variable domain, with the rest obtained from reference TRBV30 and TRBJ1-5, is as follows: SQTIHQWPATLVQPVGSPLSLECTVEGTSNPNLYWYRQAAGRGLQLLFYSVGIGQISSEVPQNLSASRPQDRQFILSSKKLLLSDSGFYLCAWSVRGQPQHFGDGTRLSIL.

This chain joins TRBV9 and TRBJ2-1; D ambiguous. The germline CDR1 and CDR2 sequences are SGDLS and YYNGEE. The CDR3 is 13 residues long. Trimming pared 3 bases from V and 7 bases from J, leaving 11 bases between. The CDR3 protein is CASSAQTQNEQFF. In DNA, the CDR3 is TGTGCCAGCAGCGCCCAAACTCAGAATGAGCAGTTCTTC.

The gene calls are TRBV6-5 and TRBJ2-5; D may be TRBD1 (5 bases). V was shortened by 0 bases and J by 11 bases, with 10 bases between the two germline ends. The CDR3 length is 12 residues. CDR1 and CDR2 (germline): MNHEY, SVGAGI. CDR3 amino acids: CASSYSAGQQYF. The CDR3 coding sequence is TGTGCCAGCAGTTACTCGGCAGGGCAACAGTACTTC.

This chain uses TRBV29-1 with TRBJ1-3, with D unresolved. This CDR3 contains 13 residues. In germline, CDR1 is SQVTM, CDR2 ANQGSEA. Trimming stripped 4 bases from V and 0 bases from J, with 7 bases between. The CDR3 reads CSVVPSSGNTIYF. For the CDR3, the DNA is TGCAGCGTTGTCCCTAGCTCTGGAAACACCATATATTTT.

The chain joins TRBV30 to TRBJ2-7; no reliable D call. This CDR3 has 11 amino acids. V lost 3 bases, J lost 0 bases, and 3 bases lay in between. Per germline, CDR1 GTSNPN and CDR2 SVGIG (reference sequence). CDR3 nucleotides: TGTGCCTGGAGCGACTCCTACGAGCAGTACTTC. This encodes CAWSDSYEQYF. The full variable domain, in which reference TRBV30 and TRBJ2-7 provide the parts outside the CDR3, is SQTIHQWPATLVQPVGSPLSLECTVEGTSNPNLYWYRQAAGRGLQLLFYSVGIGQISSEVPQNLSASRPQDRQFILSSKKLLLSDSGFYLCAWSDSYEQYFGPGTRLTVT.

The chain is built from TRBV11-3 and TRBJ2-1; the D gene is possibly TRBD1 (6 bases). The V end was cut by 0 bases, the J end by 5 bases, with 11 bases between. Germline CDR1 reads SGHNT; CDR2 reads YENEEA. There are 15 residues in the CDR3. The CDR3 DNA follows: TGTGCCAGCAGCTTAGAGACAGGATATAACAATGAGCAGTTCTTC. Residues: CASSLETGYNNEQFF.

The genes are TRBV18 and TRBJ2-5, with D possibly being TRBD2 (5 bases). Germline V gene lookup returns CDR1 KGHSH and CDR2 LQKENI. V was clipped by 1 base and J by 2 bases, with 8 bases between them. This CDR3 spans 14 amino acids. The CDR3 DNA is TGTGCCAGCTCACCACAGTCGGGACAAGAGACCCAGTACTTC. Translated: CASSPQSGQETQYF.

The chain is built from TRBV6-1 and TRBJ2-2; no reliable D call. CDR1 is MNHNS, CDR2 SASEGT, per germline. Trimming left V 6 bases short and J 4 bases short, with 9 bases between. The CDR3 runs to 13 residues. In DNA, the CDR3 is TGTGCCAGCAGGGCAATTCTCACCGGGGAGCTGTTTTTT. As protein: CASRAILTGELFF.

The V and J genes are TRBV27 and TRBJ2-7; 9 nucleotides agree with TRBD1. Germline CDR1 is MNHEY and CDR2 is SMNVEV (reference sequence). The CDR3 spans 15 residues. The trim removed 4 bases at V and 5 bases at J, leaving 9 bases unmatched. The CDR3 DNA sequence: TGTGCCAGCAGTTCCTCCGGGACAGGGTCCCACGAGCAGTACTTC. It is translated as CASSSSGTGSHEQYF.

DNA of the CDR3: TGTGCCAGCAGCCCCCGGGACAGGGGAGTGGGGGAAGAGACCCAGTACTTC. Protein: CASSPRDRGVGEETQYF. The V gene is TRBV9, the J gene TRBJ2-5; TRBD1 matches at 10 bases. V trimming: 4 bases; J trimming: 3 bases; junction bases outside the gene matches: 12. The CDR3 contains 17 residues. The germline gives CDR1 SGDLS, CDR2 YYNGEE. The whole variable domain, filled in from reference TRBV9 and TRBJ2-5, reads DSGVTQTPKHLITATGQRVTLRCSPRSGDLSVYWYQQSLDQGLQFLIQYYNGEERAKGNILERFSAQQFPDLHSELNLSSLELGDSALYFCASSPRDRGVGEETQYFGPGTRLLVL.

The chain has TRBV2 and TRBJ1-2, with 9 nucleotides matching TRBD1. Germline assignment: CDR1 SNHLY and CDR2 FYNNEI. This CDR3 comprises 15 residues. V was clipped by 4 bases and J by 3 bases; unmatched bases: 6. The chain's CDR3 is CASSGGTGQYYGYTF. The CDR3 nucleotides read TGTGCCAGCAGTGGCGGGACAGGGCAATACTATGGCTACACCTTC.

As DNA, the CDR3 is TGTGCCAGCAGCTTAGAAAGGGCCTCGGGGGCTGAAGCTTTCTTT. Amino acids: CASSLERASGAEAFF. The rearrangement joins TRBV7-2 to TRBJ1-1; possible D gene TRBD1, 5 bases. Trimming took 1 base from V and 6 from J, leaving 15 bases between them. Looked up from germline, CDR1 is SGHTA and CDR2 is FQGNSA. CDR3 size: 15 residues.

This rearrangement joins TRBV11-2 to TRBJ2-5, with D tentatively TRBD1 (5 bases). Trimming cost V 1 base and J 1 base, with 19 bases left between them. This CDR3 contains 18 residues. The germline V gene has CDR1 SGHAT and CDR2 FQNNGV. CDR3 nucleotide sequence: TGTGCCAGCAGCTTAGGGCTGTCGGCCAGGGCGTCCCAAGAGACCCAGTACTTC. Protein sequence: CASSLGLSARASQETQYF.

The chain links TRBV5-1 to TRBJ2-7; D could derive from TRBD1 or TRBD2 (5 bases each). The CDR3 length is 17 residues. V lost 2 bases to trimming and J lost 0 bases, with 18 bases between them. Germline CDR1 reads SGHRS; CDR2 reads YFSETQ. In DNA form, the CDR3 reads TGCGCCAGCAGCTTAGGGGCAGGAGGCGAAAACTCCTACGAGCAGTACTTC. Translated, it gives CASSLGAGGENSYEQYF.

This clone was detected only once. This chain links TRBV7-3 with TRBJ1-4; the D gene is possibly TRBD1 (6 bases). From germline, CDR1 is SGHTA and CDR2 FQGTGA. Trimming took 0 bases from V and 8 from J, leaving 13 bases between them. The CDR3 covers 15 residues. The CDR3 region has the DNA TGTGCCAGCAGCTTAACCGGGGGCGCCGGGGAAAAACTGTTTTTT. The encoded protein is CASSLTGGAGEKLFF.

V is TRBV27 and J is TRBJ2-7; 8 nucleotides align to TRBD2. Germline CDR1 is MNHEY and CDR2 is SMNVEV (reference sequence). V shed 6 bases and J 2 bases; nucleotides not matched to a gene: 9. The CDR3 spans 15 residues. The CDR3 DNA sequence: TGTGCCAGCAGCTCCGGGACTAGGGTCCCCTACGAGCAGTACTTC. Translation gives CASSSGTRVPYEQYF.

J is TRBJ2-2 and V is TRBV28; possible D gene TRBD1, 6 bases. The CDR3 contains 14 residues. Germline CDR1 reads MDHEN; CDR2 reads SYDVKM. The germline V and J ends were trimmed by 8 bases and 3 bases, with 13 bases remaining between them. CDR3 nucleotide sequence: TGTGCCAGCGGGAAGGGGGATCACACCGGGGAGCTGTTTTTT. Protein product: CASGKGDHTGELFF.

V gene TRBV4-3 combines with J gene TRBJ1-1, with D unresolved. The CDR3 has 13 amino acids. CDR1 is LGHNA and CDR2 is YSLEER in the germline V gene. With 3 bases removed from V and 6 bases from J, the gap between germline ends came to 11 bases. CDR3 nucleotides: TGCGCCAGCAGCCAGGCGGGGAGCGCTGAAGCTTTCTTT. Residues: CASSQAGSAEAFF.

This chain joins TRBV28 and TRBJ2-3; 7 nucleotides match TRBD1. CDR1 and CDR2 (germline): MDHEN, SYDVKM. The ends lost 6 bases at V and 7 bases at J; junction bases unmatched: 10. The CDR3 loop spans 14 amino acids. The CDR3 here is CASSNPRGLYTQYF. The CDR3 coding sequence is TGTGCCAGCAGCAACCCTAGGGGGCTGTATACGCAGTATTTT.

This clone was detected a few times. The CDR3 DNA reads as TGCGCCAGCAGCTCTAGCGGGGGGCCTGGCGAGCAGTACTTC. It specifies CASSSSGGPGEQYF. The chain links TRBV5-1 to TRBJ2-7; 11 positions agree with TRBD2. V shed 3 bases and J 6 bases; nucleotides not matched to a gene: 5. Germline lookup yields CDR1 SGHRS and CDR2 YFSETQ. The CDR3 has 14 residues.

This chain joins TRBV7-9 and TRBJ1-5; unclear D gene. This CDR3 spans 15 amino acids. Looked up from germline, CDR1 is SEHNR and CDR2 is FQNEAQ (reference sequence). Between the trimmed V and J ends, which lost 4 bases and 1 base, there was a span of 11 bases. Here the CDR3 reads CASSSYGSSNQPQHF. In nucleotides, the CDR3 is TGTGCCAGCAGCTCGTACGGCTCCAGCAATCAGCCCCAGCATTTT. Full variable domain (remainder filled in from reference TRBV7-9 and TRBJ1-5): DTGVSQNPRHKITKRGQNVTFRCDPISEHNRLYWYRQTLGQGPEFLTYFQNEAQLEKSRLLSDRFSAERPKGSFSTLEIQRTEQGDSAMYLCASSSYGSSNQPQHFGDGTRLSIL.

The chain employs TRBV6-5 and TRBJ2-7; the D gene is possibly TRBD2 (7 bases). Germline V gives CDR1 MNHEY, CDR2 SVGAGI. The CDR3 is 16 amino acids. V lost 3 bases and J lost 3, with 18 bases in between. The CDR3 sequence: CASSYGGGGALYEQYF. CDR3 nucleotides: TGTGCCAGCAGTTATGGGGGCGGGGGAGCCCTCTACGAGCAGTACTTC.

The chain is built from TRBV6-5 and TRBJ1-6, with no clear D. Germline V lookup: CDR1 MNHEY, CDR2 SVGAGI. The V end lost 8 bases, the J end lost 3 bases, and 14 bases lay between the germline ends. The CDR3 has 15 residues. The CDR3 loop is CASYPVQVYNSPLHF. The CDR3 DNA sequence: TGTGCCAGCTATCCAGTGCAGGTCTATAATTCACCCCTCCACTTT.

The chain links TRBV4-3 to TRBJ2-7; D might be TRBD1 (5 bases). The CDR3 extends over 15 amino acids. Per germline, CDR1 LGHNA and CDR2 YSLEER. V was shortened by 8 bases and J by 3 bases, with 20 bases between the two germline ends. As DNA, the CDR3 is TGCGCCAGCTACATATTACAGGCCACCCGCTACGAGCAGTACTTC. This translates into CASYILQATRYEQYF.